Listed below are T cell receptor beta chains from one sample, sequenced in a study of shared T cell receptors in the human thymus. Libraries were prepared by immunoSEQ multiplex PCR; TCRdb keeps only in-frame clonotypes and omits some of them. Here the sample spans hundreds of thousands of clones, 75% to 85% being singletons. This sample was also put to use in a study of human thymus T cells.

Sequenced material: thymocytes. These receptors were obtained from a boy under two years old with a congenital heart defect. The CDR3 runs from the conserved cysteine through the conserved F or W. D genes are given only for firm matches. Clone size is stated in some rows and not others, as once, few, many or a class when expanded.

D gene,clone size,J gene,V gene,CDR3 protein,CDR3 DNA
.,once,TRBJ2-1,TRBV29-1,CSAPSVSSYNEQFF,TGCAGCGCCCCTAGCGTTAGCTCCTACAATGAGCAGTTCTTC
TRBD1,.,TRBJ2-1,TRBV11-2,CASSYGDRGYNEQFF,TGTGCCAGCAGCTACGGGGACAGGGGTTACAATGAGCAGTTCTTC
TRBD2,few,TRBJ2-1,TRBV19,CASSIVSSGRVNNEQFF,TGTGCCAGTAGTATAGTTTCTAGCGGGAGGGTTAACAATGAGCAGTTCTTC
TRBD2,.,TRBJ2-1,TRBV29-1,CSVELGTSGLNNEQFF,TGCAGCGTTGAATTGGGGACTAGCGGACTCAACAATGAGCAGTTCTTC
TRBD1,few,TRBJ1-4,TRBV19,CASTVTGGGLFF,TGTGCCAGTACCGTGACAGGGGGCGGCCTGTTTTTT
TRBD2,few,TRBJ2-1,TRBV28,CASRSVGRGTRVGNEQFF,TGTGCCAGCAGGTCAGTCGGGCGCGGGACTAGAGTCGGCAATGAGCAGTTCTTC
TRBD1,.,TRBJ1-5,TRBV6-5,CARRQGNQPQHF,TGTGCCAGGAGACAGGGGAATCAGCCCCAGCATTTT
.,.,TRBJ2-1,TRBV6-1,CASSEESGRNNEQFF,TGTGCCAGCAGTGAAGAGAGCGGGCGAAACAATGAGCAGTTCTTC
.,.,TRBJ1-5,TRBV19,CAARHGDEGGQPQHF,TGTGCAGCGCGCCACGGGGACGAAGGGGGTCAGCCCCAGCATTTT
.,once,TRBJ2-7,TRBV9,CASSAPPSYEQYF,TGTGCCAGCAGCGCTCCTCCGTCCTACGAGCAGTACTTC
.,few,TRBJ2-1,TRBV20-1,CSARAGDEQFF,TGCAGTGCTAGAGCGGGGGATGAGCAGTTCTTC
.,.,TRBJ2-1,TRBV7-4,CASSPGLPNNEQFF,TGTGCCAGCAGTCCGGGACTCCCAAACAATGAGCAGTTCTTC
.,.,TRBJ1-5,TRBV2,CASSNDSYSNQPQHF,TGTGCCAGCAGTAATGACAGTTATAGCAATCAGCCCCAGCATTTT
TRBD1,once,TRBJ2-7,TRBV4-2,CASSQDSYRGREQYF,TGTGCCAGCAGCCAAGATTCCTACAGGGGGCGCGAGCAGTACTTC
TRBD1,once,TRBJ2-7,TRBV28,CASSLGQGTPYEQYF,TGTGCCAGCAGCCTAGGACAGGGGACCCCCTACGAGCAGTACTTC
TRBD1,.,TRBJ1-2,TRBV6-6,CASSYLAGGRYYGYTF,TGTGCCAGCAGTTACTTGGCAGGGGGCAGATACTATGGCTACACCTTC